The source of this TCR beta chain is a study of cytomegalovirus exposure and HLA in healthy donors. Background on the study: Most genotyped donors, around 78% of 300 to 400, had Caucasian-associated genetic ancestry.

This CDR3 is 16 amino acids long. V shed 5 bases and J 4 bases; nucleotides not matched to a gene: 13. The germline V gene encodes CDR1 MDHEN and CDR2 SYDVKM. It was with 60 Vbeta and 13 Jbeta primers that the PCR ran. TCRdb keeps only in-frame clones here, not all; method: immunoSEQ multiplex PCR. The sample has 150,000 to 160,000 clones; over 75% are singletons. To note about this clone: Its specificity is unknown.

General study results and limits: Later analysis found that TCR beta chains associated with HLA were more clonally expanded than other, equally common chains.

The chain joins TRBV28 to TRBJ2-7, with 8 bases lining up with TRBD1. Sequencing input: PBMCs. The clonotype originates from a woman aged 40 to 50 in good health and CMV-seropositive. CDR3 in DNA: TGTGCCAGCAGTGGAAGACAGGGGAAGGGTTTGTACGAGCAGTACTTC. It codes for CASSGRQGKGLYEQYF.